This TCR beta chain is drawn from a study of spatial heterogeneity in lung cancer. TCRdb itself ran the 5' RACE reads through MiXCR, one entry per CDR3 protein. The data contain roughly 48,000 distinct CDR3 sequences, roughly 5% of them seen just once; the ten biggest clones take up 8.5% to 14%. The time point denotes: sample taken at primary tumor resection. Unsorted whole RNA from tumor, nontumor lung or frozen PBMC underwent sequencing. The donors, about 78 patients with untreated early-stage non-small cell lung cancer, provided the samples. There are a few counts of this clonotype. CDR1 is MNHNS, CDR2 SASEGT, per germline. This CDR3 spans 15 amino acids. V was clipped by 0 bases and J by 8 bases, with 15 bases between them.

The TCR originated in a male donor with early-stage non-small cell lung cancer. Here the sequenced sample was PBMCs, taken at surgery. V is TRBV6-1 and J is TRBJ2-3, with D unresolved. CDR3 nucleotide sequence: TGTGCCAGCAGTGAAGCTTCAGCGTCGAAGGGTACGCAGTATTTT. Translated, it gives CASSEASASKGTQYF.